The 12 T cell receptor beta chains given below trace back to one sample, sequenced in a study of beta chain features in type 1 diabetes. Expressed TCRB transcripts were sequenced because the entire RNA isolate underwent reverse transcription. Profiled with immunoSEQ multiplex PCR; TCRdb holds only in-frame clones, not every one. The repertoire holds approximately 40,000 clones, approximately 51% seen once, with about 0.25% in the top ten. The source material was stem cell memory CD4+ T cells from blood. The source of these receptors is a woman aged 25 to 45 in good health.

The genes are TRBV28 and TRBJ1-2; 7 bases line up with TRBD1. CDR1 and CDR2 (germline): MDHEN, SYDVKM. The CDR3 totals 14 residues. Unmatched junction bases numbered 3, after V lost 1 base and J lost 4 bases. CDR3 coding DNA: TGTGCCAGCAGTTTATTGGACAGGACCTATGGCTACACCTTC. Translating it yields CASSLLDRTYGYTF.

The V gene is TRBV28, the J gene TRBJ2-1; 12 nucleotides match TRBD2. The V gene end was trimmed by 6 bases and the J gene end by 4 bases; junction bases not matched to a gene: 4. Germline loops: CDR1 MDHEN, CDR2 SYDVKM. The CDR3 extends over 15 amino acids. CDR3 nucleotide sequence: TGTGCCAGCAGGCGGACTAGCGGGAATTACAATGAGCAGTTCTTC. As protein: CASRRTSGNYNEQFF.

CDR3 DNA sequence: TGCGCCAGCAGCCTGGGGACTAGCGGGAGTTACGAGCAGTACTTC. This encodes CASSLGTSGSYEQYF. The chain joins TRBV4-3 to TRBJ2-7; 14 nucleotides line up with TRBD2. The V and J ends lost 4 bases and 4 bases, in that order; junction bases with no gene match: 3. The CDR3 spans 15 residues. Per germline, CDR1 LGHNA and CDR2 YSLEER.

The genes are TRBV6-5 and TRBJ2-5; TRBD1 agrees at 7 bases. This CDR3 spans 16 amino acids. Per germline, CDR1 MNHEY and CDR2 SVGAGI. The ends lost 1 base at V and 3 bases at J; junction bases unmatched: 8. The CDR3 DNA sequence: TGTGCCAGCAGTTACTACACTCCCGGGACAGAAGAGACCCAGTACTTC. Translating gives CASSYYTPGTEETQYF.

This chain joins TRBV4-3 and TRBJ2-4; D may be TRBD2 (6 bases). V was cut by 0 bases and J by 9 bases, with 24 bases left in between. In germline, CDR1 is LGHNA, CDR2 YSLEER. The CDR3 has 18 residues. CDR3 in amino acids: CASSQDVSGVRSMGIQYF. The CDR3 bases are TGCGCCAGCAGCCAAGATGTTTCGGGGGTCCGGTCAATGGGCATTCAGTACTTC.

This clone was detected only a few times. The chain uses TRBV20-1 and TRBJ1-2, with D unresolved. Trimming removed 3 bases at V and 8 bases at J, with 10 bases between. CDR3 length: 11 residues. The germline V gene has CDR1 DFQATT and CDR2 SNEGSKA (reference sequence). The CDR3 reads CSARISMGYTF. Written as DNA, the CDR3 is TGCAGTGCTAGGATATCTATGGGCTACACCTTC.

The table lists this clone with a few counts. V and J are TRBV11-2 and TRBJ2-2, with TRBD1 matching over 9 bases. The CDR3 loop spans 14 amino acids. The V and J ends lost 5 bases and 6 bases, in that order; junction bases with no gene match: 4. From germline, CDR1 is SGHAT and CDR2 FQNNGV. In DNA form, the CDR3 reads TGTGCCAGCAGCCGGGACAGGGTCCCCGGGGAGCTGTTTTTT. It codes for CASSRDRVPGELFF.

The genes are TRBV5-1 and TRBJ2-7, with 9 bases fitting TRBD2. This CDR3 contains 16 residues. With V trimmed by 0 bases and J by 4 bases, 8 bases remained unmatched. In germline, CDR1 is SGHRS, CDR2 YFSETQ. The CDR3 sequence is CASSLGLAGRTYEQYF. The DNA for the CDR3 is TGCGCCAGCAGCTTGGGGCTAGCGGGACGGACGTACGAGCAGTACTTC.

This chain connects TRBV7-9 to TRBJ2-6, with 7 bases fitting TRBD1. Per germline, CDR1 SEHNR and CDR2 FQNEAQ (reference sequence). The length of the CDR3 is 18 residues. Unmatched junction bases numbered 14, after V lost 5 bases and J lost 4 bases. The CDR3 DNA sequence: TGTGCCAGCAGCCCCCTGGCAAGGGGGCGTATAGGGGCCAACGTCCTGACTTTC. Encoded protein: CASSPLARGRIGANVLTF.

Details on this clone: In this CDR3 the conserved last residue, phenylalanine or tryptophan, is missing, so a read error is likely. It is unclear where the CDR3 begins or ends on the DNA, so no DNA is shown, and the CDR3 is as TCRdb lists it. V gene TRBV7-2 combines with J gene TRBJ2-3; whether TRBD2, the table's D call, matches the DNA was not checked. The CDR3 spans 12 amino acids, including both terminal residues. The germline V gene encodes CDR1 SGHTA and CDR2 FQGNSA. The CDR3 is CASSSGLAGVFL.

V usage is TRBV7-2 and J usage is TRBJ2-7, with unresolved D. The germline V and J ends were trimmed by 1 base and 6 bases, with 16 bases remaining between them. The germline V gene encodes CDR1 SGHTA and CDR2 FQGNSA. The CDR3 has 15 residues. CDR3 coding DNA: TGTGCCAGCAGCTTAGGACAAAAACCCCTTGGCGAGCAGTACTTC. The encoded protein is CASSLGQKPLGEQYF.

In its sample, this clone was seen a few times. The CDR3 nucleotides read TGTGCCAGCAGCTTGTTGGGGCAGATAGCGGGAGCCGGCGAGCAGTACTTC. Its protein is CASSLLGQIAGAGEQYF. The V and J genes are TRBV5-6 and TRBJ2-7, with 9 bases aligning to TRBD2. CDR3 length: 17 amino acids. The germline gives CDR1 SGHDT, CDR2 YYEEEE. J gave up 6 bases and V 1 base, and 14 bases lay outside the gene matches.